Listed below are T cell receptor beta chains from one sample, sequenced in a study of response to subunit inactivated influenza vaccine. TCRdb passed the RT-PCR reads through MiXCR, listing each CDR3 protein once. The repertoire holds about 240,000 distinct CDR3 sequences, more than 9% seen once, with more than 7% in the top ten. Sequences were derived from non-naive T cells sorted from PBMCs, sampled less than 15 days before vaccination. These receptors were obtained from a man over 45 who received an inactivated influenza vaccine. Each CDR3 is given with its conserved first and last residue. The D gene is left open where the match is weak. Clone size, where shown, is once, few, many, or a class for clones that have expanded.

clone_size	v_call	j_call	d_call	cdr3_nt	cdr3_aa
.	TRBV12-3/TRBV12-4	TRBJ2-2	TRBD2	TGTGCCAGCAGTCATCAACTAGCGGGGCCCGGGGAGCTGTTTTTT	CASSHQLAGPGELFF
.	TRBV14	TRBJ2-4	.	TGTGCCAGCAGCCCCCAGGGAGGAAACATTCAGTACTTC	CASSPQGGNIQYF
.	TRBV20-1	TRBJ2-5	.	TGCAGTGCTAGTTTTCCCTCAAACACTAAGACCCAGTACTTC	CSASFPSNTKTQYF
few	TRBV20-1	TRBJ1-5	TRBD1	TGCAGTGCTCAACAGGGGCCCCAGCCCCAGCATTTT	CSAQQGPQPQHF
.	TRBV2	TRBJ1-4	TRBD1	TGTGCCAGCAGTGCCGGGAATCAGGGGGCATCTAATGAAAAACTGTTTTTT	CASSAGNQGASNEKLFF
few	TRBV3-1	TRBJ2-2	.	TGTGCCAGCAGCTCAAACACAGGGGGGGCCGGGGAGCTGTTTTTT	CASSSNTGGAGELFF
.	TRBV27	TRBJ2-7	.	TGTGCCAGCAGTTTAGAGGACAGTGGGGTTTACGAGCAGTACTTC	CASSLEDSGVYEQYF
.	TRBV12-3/TRBV12-4	TRBJ2-2	.	TGTGCCAGCAGTTTAAGAGGACGGGGAGACACCGGGGAGCTGTTTTTT	CASSLRGRGDTGELFF
few	TRBV12-3/TRBV12-4	TRBJ2-2	TRBD2	TGTGCCAGCAGTTTAATGAGCGGGGCGGTCACCGGGGAGCTGTTTTTT	CASSLMSGAVTGELFF
few	TRBV6-2/TRBV6-3	TRBJ2-2	.	TGTGCCAGCAGCGGACAGCCCGCGAACACCGGGGAGCTGTTTTTT	CASSGQPANTGELFF
many	TRBV24-1	TRBJ1-2	TRBD1	TGTGCCACCAGTGATCCGGACAGGGAGGATGGCTACACCTTC	CATSDPDREDGYTF
few	TRBV12-3/TRBV12-4	TRBJ2-7	.	TGTGCCAGCAGTCCTAGGGGGGGTTCCTACGAGCAGTACTTC	CASSPRGGSYEQYF
few	TRBV7-2	TRBJ2-2	.	TGTGCCAGCAGCCTACCTGCACACCAGAACACCGGGGAGCTGTTTTTT	CASSLPAHQNTGELFF
.	TRBV20-1	TRBJ1-1	.	TGCAGTGCTAGAGACCCCCGGGTGGCAATGCGAACTTTCTTT	CSARDPRVAMRTFF
few	TRBV20-1	TRBJ2-7	.	TGCAGTGCTAGATCACCCACTAGCTCCTACGAGCAGTACTTC	CSARSPTSSYEQYF
.	TRBV12-3/TRBV12-4	TRBJ2-7	.	TGTGCCAGCAGTTCCGGGGGTTCCTACGAGCAGTACTTC	CASSSGGSYEQYF
many	TRBV18	TRBJ2-5	TRBD2	TGTGCCAGCTCACTACGGGAGGGAGAGACCCAGTACTTC	CASSLREGETQYF
few	TRBV30	TRBJ2-4	.	TGTGCCTGGAGTGTTCTCGGGACATCAGTAGCCATTCAGTACTTC	CAWSVLGTSVAIQYF
few	TRBV20-1	TRBJ2-5	.	TGCAGTGCTAGAGTGGAGACCCAGTACTTC	CSARVETQYF
few	TRBV3-1	TRBJ1-3	.	TGTGCCAGCAGCCAATATTCCGGAAACACCATATATTTT	CASSQYSGNTIYF
.	TRBV5-6	TRBJ2-2	.	TGTGCCAGCAGCTTGCGGAAACTCTTAGGGGAGCTGTTTTTT	CASSLRKLLGELFF
many	TRBV7-2	TRBJ1-6	TRBD1	TGTGCCAGCAGCTTCTTAGTAGGGACAGCGCTAAATTCACCCCTCCACTTT	CASSFLVGTALNSPLHF
.	TRBV19	TRBJ2-7	.	TGTGCCAGTAGTCCCGACTACAACTACGAGCAGTACTTC	CASSPDYNYEQYF
many	TRBV4-2	TRBJ1-6	.	TGTGCCAGCAGCCAAGAGGGGACATTCCGACCCCTCCACTTT	CASSQEGTFRPLHF
.	TRBV28	TRBJ1-6	.	TGTGCCAGCAGTTTAGGGCAGGGATATAATTCACCCCTCCACTTT	CASSLGQGYNSPLHF
many	TRBV15	TRBJ2-3	.	TGTGCCACCTCGTACAGGACCACAGATACGCAGTATTTT	CATSYRTTDTQYF
.	TRBV27	TRBJ2-7	.	TGTGCCAGCAGCGGCGGGAACCTTCTCTCGGTGCAGTACTTC	CASSGGNLLSVQYF
.	TRBV20-1	TRBJ1-5	.	TGCAGTGCAGCAAGGCGGGGGCAGAGCAATCAGCCCCAGCATTTT	CSAARRGQSNQPQHF
.	TRBV24-1	TRBJ1-1	.	TGTGCCACCAGTGACCCGGGACAAAACACTGAAGCTTTCTTT	CATSDPGQNTEAFF
many	TRBV7-9	TRBJ2-5	TRBD2	TGTGCCAGCAGCTTAGCCGGGACTAGCGTTGTTGCCCAGTACTTC	CASSLAGTSVVAQYF
.	TRBV6-1	TRBJ1-4	.	TGTGCCAGCAGTACCCATCAGGACGTGGTCGAAAAACTGTTTTTT	CASSTHQDVVEKLFF
.	TRBV3-1	TRBJ2-7	TRBD1	TGTGCCAGCAGCGATGGGACAGGGGGCAACGAGCAGTACTTC	CASSDGTGGNEQYF
few	TRBV6-1	TRBJ1-2	TRBD1	TGTGCCAGCAGGACTCACGGGACAGGGGGCGATGGCTACACCTTC	CASRTHGTGGDGYTF
many	TRBV2	TRBJ1-2	.	TGTGCCAGCAGTGACGGGGGCCTCTATGGCTACACCTTC	CASSDGGLYGYTF
few	TRBV6-2/TRBV6-3	TRBJ1-5	TRBD1	TGTGCCAGCAGTTACTCAAGTCAACGGACAGGCCGGGCGCCCCAGCATTTT	CASSYSSQRTGRAPQHF
few	TRBV5-1	TRBJ2-3	.	TGCGCCAGCATGTCTGGCCAAACAGATACGCAGTATTTT	CASMSGQTDTQYF
many	TRBV5-1	TRBJ2-2	TRBD1	TGCGCCACCCGGACAGGGGAGGCCGGGGAGCTGTTTTTT	CATRTGEAGELFF
many	TRBV10-3	TRBJ1-3	.	TGTGCCATCAGTGAGTCTATCAGGGTTGGAAACACCATATATTTT	CAISESIRVGNTIYF
few	TRBV11-1	TRBJ2-5	TRBD1	TGTGCCAGCAGCTTGGACACAGGGGTAGGAGAGACCCAGTACTTC	CASSLDTGVGETQYF
.	TRBV5-1	TRBJ2-5	.	TGCGCCAGCAGCTTGAGCAGGGGCAAATTCAAAGAGACCCAGTACTTC	CASSLSRGKFKETQYF
few	TRBV6-2/TRBV6-3	TRBJ2-4	.	TGTGCCAGCAGTTACTCGAGCCCCCTTATTATTCAGTACTTC	CASSYSSPLIIQYF
.	TRBV6-2/TRBV6-3	TRBJ1-5	TRBD1	TGTGCCAGCAATCCGGGACAGTGGAGCAATCAGCCCCAGCATTTT	CASNPGQWSNQPQHF
.	TRBV5-8	TRBJ1-1	.	TGTGCCAGCAGCCGGGGCGCAGGGGTCTCTGAAGCTTTCTTT	CASSRGAGVSEAFF
few	TRBV13	TRBJ2-1	TRBD2	TGTGCCAGCAGCTTCGAGACTAGCCTCAATGAGCAGTTCTTC	CASSFETSLNEQFF
few	TRBV20-1	TRBJ2-7	.	TGCAGTGCGGCCCCCAGGGCCGACTACGAGCAGTACTTC	CSAAPRADYEQYF
.	TRBV4-3	TRBJ2-2	.	TGCGCCAGCAGCCAAGTGACAGGGAACACCGGGGAGCTGTTTTTT	CASSQVTGNTGELFF
.	TRBV4-2	TRBJ2-3	TRBD1	TGTGCCAGCAGCCAGGGAGGACAGGGTAGCGCTACGCAGTATTTT	CASSQGGQGSATQYF
few	TRBV7-2	TRBJ1-2	TRBD1	TGTGCCAGCAGCTTAGCGGGCGGAAACAGGGGGTATGGCTACACCTTC	CASSLAGGNRGYGYTF
.	TRBV12-3/TRBV12-4	TRBJ2-5	TRBD2	TGTGCCAGCAGTTTAGGGACTAGCGGCCCTCCCCAGTACTTC	CASSLGTSGPPQYF
many	TRBV20-1	TRBJ1-1	TRBD1	TGCAGTGCCTGGGGACAGGGGAGCCCTGAAGCTTTCTTT	CSAWGQGSPEAFF
.	TRBV10-3	TRBJ1-3	.	TGTGCCATCATCTCCGGAAACACCATATATTTT	CAIISGNTIYF
many	TRBV6-1	TRBJ2-2	.	TGTGCCAGCAGGGACCTAGCCACCGGGGAGCTGTTTTTT	CASRDLATGELFF